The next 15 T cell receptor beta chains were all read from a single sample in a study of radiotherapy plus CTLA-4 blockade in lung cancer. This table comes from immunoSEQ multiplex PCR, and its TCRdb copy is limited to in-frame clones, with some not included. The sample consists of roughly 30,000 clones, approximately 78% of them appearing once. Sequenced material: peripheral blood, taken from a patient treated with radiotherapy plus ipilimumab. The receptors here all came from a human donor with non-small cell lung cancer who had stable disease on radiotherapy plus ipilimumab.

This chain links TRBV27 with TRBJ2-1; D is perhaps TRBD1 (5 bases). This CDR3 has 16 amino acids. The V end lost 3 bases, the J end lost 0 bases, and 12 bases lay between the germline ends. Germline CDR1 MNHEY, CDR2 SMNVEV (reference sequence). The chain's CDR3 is CASSFHQGSSYNEQFF. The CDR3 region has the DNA TGTGCCAGCAGTTTTCATCAGGGAAGCTCCTACAATGAGCAGTTCTTC.

The CDR3 DNA is TGTGCCAGCGGGGAGGGAGGAACTGAAGCTTTCTTT. Protein: CASGEGGTEAFF. This sequence joins TRBV7-8 and TRBJ1-1; D call uncertain. Germline CDR1 SGHVS, CDR2 FQNEAQ. V was cut by 8 bases and J by 5 bases, with 12 bases left in between. The CDR3 is 12 amino acids.

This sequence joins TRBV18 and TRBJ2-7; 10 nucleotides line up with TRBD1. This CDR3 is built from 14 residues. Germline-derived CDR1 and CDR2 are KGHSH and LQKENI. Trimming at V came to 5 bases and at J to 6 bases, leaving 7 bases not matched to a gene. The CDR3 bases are TGTGCCAGCTCAACGGGACAGGGGTCGCGCGAGCAGTACGTC. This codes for CASSTGQGSREQYV.

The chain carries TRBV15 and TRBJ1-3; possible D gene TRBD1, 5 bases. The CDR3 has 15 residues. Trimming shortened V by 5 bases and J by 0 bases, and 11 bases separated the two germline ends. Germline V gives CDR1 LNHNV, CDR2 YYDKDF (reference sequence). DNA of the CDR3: TGTGCCACCAGCCGGGGGGGTTACTCTGGAAACACCATATATTTT. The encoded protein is CATSRGGYSGNTIYF.

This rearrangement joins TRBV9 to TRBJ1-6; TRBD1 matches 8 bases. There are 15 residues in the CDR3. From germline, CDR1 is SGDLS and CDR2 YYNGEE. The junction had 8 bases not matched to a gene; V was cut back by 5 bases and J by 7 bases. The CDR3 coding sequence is TGTGCCAGCAGTCCCTCCGGGACAGGAAATTCACCCCTCCACTTT. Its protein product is CASSPSGTGNSPLHF.

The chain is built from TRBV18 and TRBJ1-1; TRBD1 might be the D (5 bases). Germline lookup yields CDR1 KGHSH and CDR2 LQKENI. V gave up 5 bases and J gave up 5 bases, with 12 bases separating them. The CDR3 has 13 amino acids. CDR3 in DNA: TGTGCCAGCTCAGAATTGGGGGGTACTGAAGCTTTCTTT. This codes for CASSELGGTEAFF. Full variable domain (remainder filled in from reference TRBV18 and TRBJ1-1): NAGVMQNPRHLVRRRGQEARLRCSPMKGHSHVYWYRQLPEEGLKFMVYLQKENIIDESGMPKERFSAEFPKEGPSILRIQQVVRGDSAAYFCASSELGGTEAFFGQGTRLTVV.

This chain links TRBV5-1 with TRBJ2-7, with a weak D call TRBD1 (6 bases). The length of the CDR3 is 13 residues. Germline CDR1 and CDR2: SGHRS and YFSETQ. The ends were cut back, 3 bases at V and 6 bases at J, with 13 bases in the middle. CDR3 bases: TGCGCCAGCAGCTCCTACAAAGGGGGCGAGCAGTACTTC. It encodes CASSSYKGGEQYF.

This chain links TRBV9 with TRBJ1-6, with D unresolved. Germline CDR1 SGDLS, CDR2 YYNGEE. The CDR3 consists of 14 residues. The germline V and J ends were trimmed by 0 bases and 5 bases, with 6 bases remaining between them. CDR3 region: CASSVVGDNSPLHF. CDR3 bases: TGTGCCAGCAGCGTAGTTGGAGATAATTCACCCCTCCACTTT.

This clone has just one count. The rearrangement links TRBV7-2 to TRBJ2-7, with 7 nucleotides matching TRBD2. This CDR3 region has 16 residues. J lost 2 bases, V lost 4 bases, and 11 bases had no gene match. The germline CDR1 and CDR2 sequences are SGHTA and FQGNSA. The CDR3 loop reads CASSSPAGEDPYEQYF. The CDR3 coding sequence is TGTGCCAGCAGCTCGCCCGCGGGGGAAGACCCCTACGAGCAGTACTTC. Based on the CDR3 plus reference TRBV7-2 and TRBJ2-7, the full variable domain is GAGVSQSPSNKVTEKGKDVELRCDPISGHTALYWYRQSLGQGLEFLIYFQGNSAPDKSGLPSDRFSAERTGGSVSTLTIQRTQQEDSAVYLCASSSPAGEDPYEQYFGPGTRLTVT.

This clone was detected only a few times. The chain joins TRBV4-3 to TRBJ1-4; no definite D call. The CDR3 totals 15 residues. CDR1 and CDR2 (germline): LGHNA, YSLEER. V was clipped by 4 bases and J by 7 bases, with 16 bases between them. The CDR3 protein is CASSPTTQRFEKLFF. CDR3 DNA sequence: TGCGCCAGCAGCCCCACAACCCAACGGTTTGAAAAACTGTTTTTT.

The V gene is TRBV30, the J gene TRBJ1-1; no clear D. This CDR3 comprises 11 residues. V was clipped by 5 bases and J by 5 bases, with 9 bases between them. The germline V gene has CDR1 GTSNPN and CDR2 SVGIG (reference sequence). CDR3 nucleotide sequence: TGTGCCTGGCAACAGAGGACTGAAGCTTTCTTT. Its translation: CAWQQRTEAFF.

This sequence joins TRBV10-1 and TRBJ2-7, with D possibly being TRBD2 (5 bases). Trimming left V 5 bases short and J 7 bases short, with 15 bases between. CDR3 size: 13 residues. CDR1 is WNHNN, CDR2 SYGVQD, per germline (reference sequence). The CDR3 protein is CASSLRRAEEQYF. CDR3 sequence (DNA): TGCGCCAGCAGTTTGAGGCGGGCCGAAGAGCAGTACTTC.

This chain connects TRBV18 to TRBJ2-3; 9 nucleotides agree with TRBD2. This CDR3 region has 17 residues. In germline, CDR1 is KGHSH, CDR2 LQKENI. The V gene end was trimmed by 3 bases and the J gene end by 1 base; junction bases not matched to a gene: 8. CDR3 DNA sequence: TGTGCCAGCTCACCGGGGGCTAGCGGGGTCGGCACAGATACGCAGTATTTT. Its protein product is CASSPGASGVGTDTQYF.

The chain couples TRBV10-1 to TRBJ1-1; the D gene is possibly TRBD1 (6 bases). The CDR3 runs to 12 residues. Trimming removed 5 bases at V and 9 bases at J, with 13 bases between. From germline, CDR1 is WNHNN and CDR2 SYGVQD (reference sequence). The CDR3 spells CASSSQDSQAFF. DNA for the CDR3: TGCGCCAGCAGTTCACAGGACAGCCAAGCTTTCTTT.

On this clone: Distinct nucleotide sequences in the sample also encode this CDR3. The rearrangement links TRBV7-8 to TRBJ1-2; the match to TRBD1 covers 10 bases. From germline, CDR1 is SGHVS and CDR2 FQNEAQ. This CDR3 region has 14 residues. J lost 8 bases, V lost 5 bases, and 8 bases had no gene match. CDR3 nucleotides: TGTGCCAGCAGCCAGGACAGGGGGGGCGGGGGCTACACCTTC. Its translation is CASSQDRGGGGYTF.